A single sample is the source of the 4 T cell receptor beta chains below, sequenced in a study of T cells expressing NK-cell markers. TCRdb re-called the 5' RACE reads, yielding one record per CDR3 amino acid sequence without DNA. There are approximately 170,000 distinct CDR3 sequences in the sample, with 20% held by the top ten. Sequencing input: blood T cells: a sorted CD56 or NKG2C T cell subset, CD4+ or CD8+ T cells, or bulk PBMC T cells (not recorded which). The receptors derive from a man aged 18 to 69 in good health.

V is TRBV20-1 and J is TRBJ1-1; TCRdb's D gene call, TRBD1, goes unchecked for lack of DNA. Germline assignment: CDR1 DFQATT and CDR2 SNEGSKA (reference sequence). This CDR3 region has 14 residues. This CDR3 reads CSARPRQGRTEAFF.

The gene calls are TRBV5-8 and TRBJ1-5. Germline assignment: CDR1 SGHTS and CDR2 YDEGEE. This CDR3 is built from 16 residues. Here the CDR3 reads CASSHTQGYSNQPQHF.

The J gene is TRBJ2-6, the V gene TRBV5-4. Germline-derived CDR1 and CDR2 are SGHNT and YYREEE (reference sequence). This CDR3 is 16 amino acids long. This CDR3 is CASSLELISGANVLTF.

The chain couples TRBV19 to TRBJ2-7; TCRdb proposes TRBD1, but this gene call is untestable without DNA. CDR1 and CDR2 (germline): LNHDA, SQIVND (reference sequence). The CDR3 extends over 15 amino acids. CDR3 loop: CASSPQGRTVYEQYF.